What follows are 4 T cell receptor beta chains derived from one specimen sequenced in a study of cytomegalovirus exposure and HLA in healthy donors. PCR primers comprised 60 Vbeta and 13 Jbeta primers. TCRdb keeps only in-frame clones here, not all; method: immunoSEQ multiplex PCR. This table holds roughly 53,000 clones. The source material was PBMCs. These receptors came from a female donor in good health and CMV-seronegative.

The CDR3 DNA follows: TGTGCCAGCAGCGTACGAACGGACAGGGAGATAACTGAAGCTTTCTTT. Encoded protein: CASSVRTDREITEAFF. The chain has TRBV9 and TRBJ1-1; 8 positions match TRBD1. After removal of 1 base from V and 5 bases from J, the junction contained 10 bases not matched to a gene. CDR1 and CDR2 (germline): SGDLS, YYNGEE. The CDR3 is made up of 16 amino acids.

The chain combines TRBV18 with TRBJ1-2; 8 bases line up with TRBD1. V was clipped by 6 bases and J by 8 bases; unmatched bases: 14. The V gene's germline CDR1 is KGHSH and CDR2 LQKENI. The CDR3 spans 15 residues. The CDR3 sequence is CASSPMGQEGRGYTF. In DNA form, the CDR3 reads TGTGCCAGCTCGCCTATGGGACAGGAGGGACGCGGCTACACCTTC.

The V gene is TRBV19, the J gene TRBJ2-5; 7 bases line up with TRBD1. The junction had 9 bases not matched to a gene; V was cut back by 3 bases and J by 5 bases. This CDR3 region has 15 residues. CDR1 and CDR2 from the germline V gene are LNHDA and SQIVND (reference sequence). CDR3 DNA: TGTGCCAGTAGTATTAGACAGGGCTTCACGGAGACCCAGTACTTC. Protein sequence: CASSIRQGFTETQYF.

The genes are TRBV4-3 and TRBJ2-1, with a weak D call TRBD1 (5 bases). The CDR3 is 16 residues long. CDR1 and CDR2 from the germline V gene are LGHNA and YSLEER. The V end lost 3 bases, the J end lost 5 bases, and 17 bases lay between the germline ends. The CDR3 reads CASSQSAAGRDNEQFF. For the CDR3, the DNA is TGCGCCAGCAGCCAGTCCGCGGCAGGGCGTGACAATGAGCAGTTCTTC.